Below, 28 T cell receptor beta chains from the same sample are listed, as sequenced in a study of T cells after yellow fever vaccination. TCRdb reanalysed the 5' RACE reads using MiXCR and keeps one entry per CDR3 protein. The table includes about 260,000 distinct CDR3 sequences, about 3.9% detected once. Material: PBMCs, obtained 15 days after the yellow fever booster vaccination. The receptors come from a man younger than 30 who received the YFV17D yellow fever vaccine.

The table lists this clonotype with many counts. The chain couples TRBV9 to TRBJ2-1; D gene ambiguous. The CDR3 contains 17 residues. Trimming stripped 0 bases from V and 0 bases from J, with 13 bases between. Germline CDR1 is SGDLS and CDR2 is YYNGEE. The CDR3 region is CASSVAARLSSYNEQFF. The DNA for the CDR3 is TGTGCCAGCAGCGTAGCTGCCAGACTTAGCTCCTACAATGAGCAGTTCTTC.

This sequence joins TRBV7-3 and TRBJ2-5; TRBD2 aligns across 13 bases. The germline V gene has CDR1 SGHTA and CDR2 FQGTGA. The CDR3 has 16 residues. Trimming removed 4 bases from V and 5 bases from J; junction bases left unmatched: 7. The CDR3 sequence: CASSSGTSGAGETQYF. The CDR3 DNA reads TGTGCCAGCAGCTCCGGGACTAGCGGGGCCGGCGAGACCCAGTACTTC.

At least ten counts were recorded for this clonotype. V gene TRBV7-2 combines with J gene TRBJ2-7, with 9 nucleotides matching TRBD2. The length of the CDR3 is 18 residues. The germline V gene has CDR1 SGHTA and CDR2 FQGNSA. The ends lost 1 base at V and 0 bases at J; junction bases unmatched: 10. CDR3 DNA: TGTGCCAGCAGCTTAGGGTGGGCTAGCGGGGTGAGCTCCTACGAGCAGTACTTC. Its protein is CASSLGWASGVSSYEQYF.

This clonotype came up many times. The rearrangement joins TRBV5-1 to TRBJ2-5, with 12 bases matching TRBD2. The V gene end was trimmed by 0 bases and the J gene end by 0 bases; junction bases not matched to a gene: 6. The CDR3 runs to 18 residues. The germline gives CDR1 SGHRS, CDR2 YFSETQ. DNA of the CDR3: TGCGCCAGCAGCTTGGTGTCGACTAGCGGGGGAAACCAAGAGACCCAGTACTTC. As protein: CASSLVSTSGGNQETQYF. Full variable domain (rest looked up from reference TRBV5-1 and TRBJ2-5): KAGVTQTPRYLIKTRGQQVTLSCSPISGHRSVSWYQQTPGQGLQFLFEYFSETQRNKGNFPGRFSGRQFSNSRSEMNVSTLELGDSALYLCASSLVSTSGGNQETQYFGPGTRLLVL.

The chain combines TRBV7-6 with TRBJ2-1; 7 nucleotides line up with TRBD2. Germline CDR1 is SGHVS and CDR2 is FNYEAQ. The V and J ends lost 6 bases and 6 bases, in that order; junction bases with no gene match: 5. The CDR3 length is 13 residues. The CDR3 region is CASRPSGANEQFF. In DNA form, the CDR3 reads TGTGCCAGCAGGCCTAGCGGAGCCAATGAGCAGTTCTTC.

This clonotype showed up many times. The gene calls are TRBV3-1 and TRBJ2-7; D remains ambiguous. V was clipped by 4 bases and J by 5 bases, with 15 bases between them. CDR3 size: 14 residues. Germline V gene sequence: CDR1 LGHDT, CDR2 YNNKEL (reference sequence). Here the CDR3 DNA reads TGTGCCAGCAGCCCTCAGGTTAGCTCTCACGAGCAGTACGTC. This sequence encodes CASSPQVSSHEQYV.

Many counts were recorded for this clonotype. The chain links TRBV7-9 to TRBJ2-3; 10 bases are shared with TRBD2. The junction had 9 bases not matched to a gene; V was cut back by 5 bases and J by 7 bases. Per the germline V gene, CDR1 is SEHNR and CDR2 is FQNEAQ (reference sequence). This CDR3 region has 15 residues. CDR3 protein: CASSTRVLAGYTQYF. CDR3 nucleotides: TGTGCCAGCAGCACTCGAGTACTAGCGGGGTATACGCAGTATTTT.

This clonotype was counted ten times or more. The chain couples TRBV10-3 to TRBJ2-5; D gene unclear. Between the trimmed V and J ends, which lost 0 bases and 5 bases, there was a span of 13 bases. CDR1 ENHRY and CDR2 SYGVKD come from the germline V gene. The CDR3 extends over 15 amino acids. Written as DNA, the CDR3 is TGTGCCATCAGTGAGTCGTCGGGCGTTGGGGAGACCCAGTACTTC. Amino acid sequence: CAISESSGVGETQYF.

Many counts were recorded for this clonotype. The CDR3: CASQTRGGGLEAFF. The DNA of the CDR3 is TGTGCCAGCCAAACCCGCGGCGGTGGTCTTGAAGCTTTCTTT. The gene calls are TRBV2 and TRBJ1-1, with unresolved D. Germline V gene lookup returns CDR1 SNHLY and CDR2 FYNNEI. The CDR3 has 14 amino acids. Trimming stripped 8 bases from V and 7 bases from J, with 20 bases between.

This clonotype was seen more than once but under ten times. The chain links TRBV11-2 to TRBJ2-7; 8 nucleotides align to TRBD1. CDR3 length equals 14 residues. V gave up 4 bases and J gave up 7 bases; unmatched junction bases: 9. Germline CDR1 SGHAT, CDR2 FQNNGV. CDR3 in amino acids: CASSSGQGRGEQYF. The DNA for the CDR3 is TGTGCCAGCAGCTCCGGACAGGGCCGGGGAGAGCAGTACTTC.

This clonotype was seen a handful of times. CDR3 sequence reads: CASSTPPGTGVNQPQHF. The CDR3 region has the DNA TGTGCCAGTAGTACCCCTCCCGGGACAGGGGTAAATCAGCCCCAGCATTTT. The chain uses TRBV19 and TRBJ1-5, with 10 bases aligning to TRBD1. The length of the CDR3 is 17 residues. After removal of 4 bases from V and 4 bases from J, the junction contained 10 bases not matched to a gene. CDR1 and CDR2 from the germline V gene are LNHDA and SQIVND (reference sequence).

At least ten counts were recorded for this clonotype. This rearrangement joins TRBV7-2 to TRBJ1-1; D is ambiguous. Germline lookup yields CDR1 SGHTA and CDR2 FQGNSA. The CDR3 sequence is 14 residues long. V was shortened by 4 bases and J by 6 bases, with 15 bases between the two germline ends. CDR3 residues: CASSSGPARAEAFF. CDR3 DNA sequence: TGTGCCAGCAGCTCCGGACCCGCCCGAGCTGAAGCTTTCTTT.

This clonotype was picked up many times. The CDR3 protein is CASSGWGTANTGELFF. The DNA of the CDR3 is TGTGCCAGCAGCGGGTGGGGGACGGCGAACACCGGGGAGCTGTTTTTT. The chain carries TRBV9 and TRBJ2-2; possibly TRBD1 or TRBD2 for D (5 bases each). CDR1 SGDLS and CDR2 YYNGEE come from the germline V gene. CDR3 size: 16 residues. V was trimmed by 3 bases and J by 0 bases, leaving 12 bases between them.

In this sample, this clonotype turned up many times. This sequence joins TRBV7-8 and TRBJ2-7, with 9 bases lining up with TRBD1. The J segment lost 1 base and the V segment lost 3 bases, leaving 4 bases of the junction unmatched. The CDR3 loop spans 15 amino acids. Germline V gene lookup returns CDR1 SGHVS and CDR2 FQNEAQ. CDR3 coding DNA: TGTGCCAGCAGCTTTGGGACAGGGTTTTCCTACGAGCAGTACTTC. Translated: CASSFGTGFSYEQYF.

Ten or more counts support this clonotype. V usage is TRBV7-9 and J usage is TRBJ1-2; tentatively, D is TRBD1 (6 bases). Germline values: CDR1 SEHNR, CDR2 FQNEAQ (reference sequence). There are 14 residues in the CDR3. The germline V and J ends were trimmed by 2 bases and 8 bases, with 15 bases remaining between them. This CDR3 is CASSLQGSATGYTF. In nucleotides, the CDR3 is TGTGCCAGCAGCTTACAGGGGTCCGCTACCGGCTACACCTTC. Drawing the rest from reference TRBV7-9 and TRBJ1-2, the complete variable domain is DTGVSQNPRHKITKRGQNVTFRCDPISEHNRLYWYRQTLGQGPEFLTYFQNEAQLEKSRLLSDRFSAERPKGSFSTLEIQRTEQGDSAMYLCASSLQGSATGYTFGSGTRLTVV.

The chain links TRBV18 to TRBJ2-5; D unresolved. The germline V gene encodes CDR1 KGHSH and CDR2 LQKENI. V was clipped by 3 bases and J by 5 bases, with 13 bases between them. The CDR3 covers 14 residues. CDR3 region: CASSPGPSRETQYF. The CDR3 DNA reads as TGTGCCAGCTCACCGGGTCCTAGTCGGGAGACCCAGTACTTC. The variable domain in full, completed from reference TRBV18 and TRBJ2-5, reads NAGVMQNPRHLVRRRGQEARLRCSPMKGHSHVYWYRQLPEEGLKFMVYLQKENIIDESGMPKERFSAEFPKEGPSILRIQQVVRGDSAAYFCASSPGPSRETQYFGPGTRLLVL.

This clonotype has ten or more counts. The chain recombines TRBV20-1 with TRBJ1-2, with 7 bases that match TRBD1. Germline CDR1 and CDR2: DFQATT and SNEGSKA (reference sequence). Unmatched junction bases numbered 8, after V lost 6 bases and J lost 4 bases. This CDR3 has 13 amino acids. CDR3 sequence: CSARRQGGYGYTF. CDR3 bases: TGCAGTGCGAGGAGACAGGGCGGCTATGGCTACACCTTC.

This clonotype was seen at least ten times. This rearrangement joins TRBV20-1 to TRBJ1-4; D is undetermined. V was trimmed by 5 bases and J by 7 bases, leaving 17 bases between them. Germline V CDR1 and CDR2: DFQATT, SNEGSKA (reference sequence). This CDR3 is 14 amino acids long. DNA of the CDR3: TGCAGTGCTCCCCGAACGGGGATCGCTGAAAAACTGTTTTTT. Its translation: CSAPRTGIAEKLFF.

This clonotype was seen ten or more times. The chain employs TRBV4-3 and TRBJ1-2; 10 nucleotides line up with TRBD1. The CDR3 extends over 17 amino acids. Germline V gives CDR1 LGHNA, CDR2 YSLEER. The ends lost 0 bases at V and 4 bases at J; junction bases unmatched: 8. The CDR3 sequence: CASSQDRRTGGFYGYTF. DNA for the CDR3: TGCGCCAGCAGCCAAGATAGGAGGACAGGGGGGTTCTATGGCTACACCTTC.

This clonotype was recorded at least ten times. The CDR3 loop reads CASSLTGTSGISGNEQFF. In DNA, the CDR3 is TGTGCCAGCAGCCTAACCGGGACTAGCGGGATATCGGGCAATGAGCAGTTCTTC. The chain joins TRBV6-5 to TRBJ2-1; 13 bases match TRBD2. This CDR3 is built from 18 residues. CDR1 and CDR2 from the germline V gene are MNHEY and SVGAGI. V shed 6 bases, J shed 6 bases, and the junction held 14 bases outside the gene matches.

This clonotype was recorded at least ten times. This rearrangement joins TRBV6-2 or TRBV6-3 to TRBJ2-2, with D possibly being TRBD2 (7 bases). Germline V CDR1 and CDR2: MNHEY, SVGEGT. CDR3 length: 14 residues. The V and J ends lost 7 bases and 4 bases respectively, with 13 bases between them. In DNA, the CDR3 is TGTGCCAGCATCCCGGGGGGCCTCACCGGGGAGCTGTTTTTT. Residues: CASIPGGLTGELFF.

In its sample, this clonotype was seen many times. This chain connects TRBV24-1 to TRBJ1-2, with TRBD1 identical over 10 bases. The CDR3 extends over 14 amino acids. Germline V lookup: CDR1 KGHDR, CDR2 SFDVKD. V was pared by 4 bases and J by 8 bases, with 6 bases of the junction left unmatched. CDR3 loop: CATSDPGTGVGYTF. The CDR3, as DNA: TGTGCCACCAGTGACCCCGGGACAGGGGTAGGCTACACCTTC.

In DNA, the CDR3 is TGTGCCACCAGTGATTATCCAGGGGTGGAGACCCAGTACTTC. Residues: CATSDYPGVETQYF. This chain joins TRBV24-1 and TRBJ2-5; weak D call: TRBD1 (6 bases). Germline V CDR1 and CDR2: KGHDR, SFDVKD. The V and J ends lost 2 bases and 5 bases respectively, with 11 bases between them. This CDR3 is built from 14 residues.

In its sample, this clonotype was seen many times. J is TRBJ2-7 and V is TRBV7-9; no clear D. CDR1 and CDR2 from the germline V gene are SEHNR and FQNEAQ (reference sequence). Trimming shortened V by 4 bases and J by 7 bases, and 17 bases separated the two germline ends. The CDR3 runs to 14 residues. CDR3 bases: TGTGCCAGCAGCTCGAAAACCTCCTCCGGGGAGCAGTACTTC. It translates to CASSSKTSSGEQYF.

The table lists this clonotype with many counts. The chain joins TRBV5-6 to TRBJ1-2, with D unclear. V lost 4 bases and J 6 bases, leaving 13 bases between the germline ends. The CDR3 totals 13 residues. In germline, CDR1 is SGHDT, CDR2 YYEEEE. As DNA, the CDR3 is TGTGCCAGCAGCCCGTCCCCGGACCATGGCTACACCTTC. The encoded protein is CASSPSPDHGYTF.

There are many counts of this clonotype. The rearrangement joins TRBV5-6 to TRBJ1-2, with D possibly TRBD1 on 5 matching bases. Trimming cost V 0 bases and J 4 bases, with 19 bases left between them. CDR1 is SGHDT, CDR2 YYEEEE, per germline. CDR3 length equals 17 residues. The CDR3 sequence: CASSLAVLGDHLYGYTF. CDR3 nucleotides: TGTGCCAGCAGCTTGGCTGTTCTGGGGGACCACCTCTATGGCTACACCTTC.

This clonotype occurred many times. The chain combines TRBV20-1 with TRBJ2-5; weak D call: TRBD1 (6 bases). Germline CDR1 and CDR2: DFQATT and SNEGSKA (reference sequence). The CDR3 is 13 residues long. V gave up 3 bases and J gave up 2 bases, with 10 bases separating them. The CDR3, as DNA: TGCAGTGCTAGCGGGGACAAACAAGAGACCCAGTACTTC. Its translation is CSASGDKQETQYF.

This clonotype was seen many times. This chain uses TRBV7-3 with TRBJ2-6; no clear D. Trimming took 5 bases from V and 2 from J, leaving 10 bases between them. CDR1 and CDR2 from the germline V gene are SGHTA and FQGTGA. The CDR3 has 15 residues. The CDR3 DNA reads TGTGCCAGCAGCATCTACAGTACTGGGGCCAACGTCCTGACTTTC. Translating gives CASSIYSTGANVLTF.